This TCR beta chain emerged from a study of Ad26.COV2.S vaccination and SARS-CoV-2 variants. Stated treatment: some 19 received Ad26.COV2.S at low or high dose, single or two shots; roughly 5 received placebo; per-sample allocation not given. Day 63 after the first injection of vaccine or placebo was the sampling time. With V trimmed by 0 bases and J by 5 bases, 8 bases remained unmatched. Germline CDR1 and CDR2: LGHNA and YNFKEQ. The CDR3 contains 16 residues. The study's findings and limits: Among vaccine recipients, spike-specific TCR breadth exceeded that of placebo recipients.

In regard to this clone: Its antigen is currently unknown.

Only in-frame clones appear in the TCRdb table, and some are missing; sequencing was by immunoSEQ multiplex PCR. The sample shows 330,000 or so clones, around 90% of them seen only once. This receptor was obtained from a person between 18 and 59 years old who received the Ad26.COV2.S COVID-19 vaccine or a placebo. The material sequenced was peripheral blood, taken in a trial of Ad26.COV2.S vaccine versus placebo. The chain has TRBV4-2 and TRBJ1-1; 8 bases align to TRBD1. DNA of the CDR3: TGTGCCAGCAGCCAAGATCCCGACAGGGGCCAGACTGAAGCTTTCTTT. It yields the protein CASSQDPDRGQTEAFF.